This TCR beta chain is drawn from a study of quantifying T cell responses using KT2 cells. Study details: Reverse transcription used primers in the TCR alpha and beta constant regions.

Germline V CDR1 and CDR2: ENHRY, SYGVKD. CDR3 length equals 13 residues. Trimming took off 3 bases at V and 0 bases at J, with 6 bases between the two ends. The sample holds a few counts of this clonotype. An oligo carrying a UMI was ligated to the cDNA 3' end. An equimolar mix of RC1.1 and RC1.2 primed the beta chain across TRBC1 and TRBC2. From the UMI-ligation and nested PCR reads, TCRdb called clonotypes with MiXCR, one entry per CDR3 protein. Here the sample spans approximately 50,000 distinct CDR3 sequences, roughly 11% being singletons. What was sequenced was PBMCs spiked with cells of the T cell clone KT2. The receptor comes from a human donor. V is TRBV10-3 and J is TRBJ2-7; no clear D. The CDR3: CAISDLLSYEQYF. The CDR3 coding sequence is TGTGCCATCAGTGATCTCCTCTCCTACGAGCAGTACTTC.